The 13 T cell receptor beta chains given below trace back to one sample, sequenced in a study of persistence of HIV-infected CD4 T cells (dated by TCRdb to the early 2020s). The immunoSEQ hsTCRB assay version 4, run in survey mode, was used to sequence TCRbeta repertoires from genomic DNA. TCRdb mirrors the immuneACCESS table, restricted to in-frame sequences. Some clones are absent from its copies; in checked studies, under half trace to an unresolved V gene, and the reason for the others is unknown. The sample records 25,000 to 35,000 clones, around 82% of which are singletons. Of the sample, about 0.9% falls within the top ten clones. Their antigens are not known. The sample's treatment or condition label, decoded: suppressive antiretroviral therapy. Lysates of CMV-infected fibroblasts were used at 10 ug/mL for cell stimulation. Memory CD4+ T cells that did not respond, being CD40L-negative, CD69-negative and CD45RO-high, were sorted as memory populations depleted of antigen-responding cells.

Sequencing was performed on CD4+ T cells sorted from PBMCs after roughly 18-hour stimulation, taken from a patient who received antiretroviral therapy. The cell subset or site label, read with the paper, signifies: CD40L-CD69- CD45RO-high memory CD4 T cells not responding to CMV lysate. The receptors stem from an adult man with HIV who was CMV-seropositive.

Written as DNA, the CDR3 is TGTGCCAGCAGCTTAGCTTTAGGGGGTCCCTATGGCTACACCTTC. Its translation: CASSLALGGPYGYTF. The gene calls are TRBV7-2 and TRBJ1-2; a weak D match, TRBD1 (6 bases). V was trimmed by 0 bases and J by 4 bases, leaving 12 bases between them. The germline V gene encodes CDR1 SGHTA and CDR2 FQGNSA. The CDR3 is made up of 15 amino acids.

The J gene is TRBJ2-5, the V gene TRBV3-1 (or the pseudogene TRBV3-2), with D perhaps assigned TRBD1 or TRBD2 (6 bases each). Germline V lookup: CDR1 LGHDT, CDR2 YNNKEL (reference sequence). Trimming pared 4 bases from V and 4 bases from J, leaving 16 bases between. This CDR3 has 15 residues. The CDR3 region has the DNA TGTGCCAGCAGCCTGATGCTAGGGGGGCGAGAGACCCAGTACTTC. As protein: CASSLMLGGRETQYF.

The chain carries TRBV6-2 or TRBV6-3 and TRBJ2-1, with D perhaps matching TRBD2 (6 bases). The length of the CDR3 is 14 residues. V was shortened by 5 bases and J by 9 bases, with 17 bases between the two germline ends. Germline values: CDR1 MNHEY, CDR2 SVGEGT. CDR3 nucleotides: TGTGCCAGCAGTAGACTAGTTTCCCGCGCTGAGCAGTTCTTC. Amino acids: CASSRLVSRAEQFF.

The rearrangement uses TRBV10-3 and TRBJ1-1, with TRBD1 identical over 9 bases. CDR1 is ENHRY and CDR2 is SYGVKD in the germline V gene. The junction had 4 bases not matched to a gene; V was cut back by 7 bases and J by 4 bases. The CDR3 has 13 residues. CDR3 sequence (DNA): TGTGCCATCAAGGGACAGGGAACCACTGAAGCTTTCTTT. Encoded protein: CAIKGQGTTEAFF.

V and J are TRBV2 and TRBJ2-7, with a tentative D call TRBD2 (6 bases). Germline CDR1 reads SNHLY; CDR2 reads FYNNEI. Trimming removed 0 bases at V and 6 bases at J, with 12 bases between. The CDR3 is 14 amino acids. CDR3 nucleotides: TGTGCCAGCAGTGAAGCGCGGCAGGGAGGCGAGCAGTACTTC. This translates into CASSEARQGGEQYF.

The chain couples TRBV19 to TRBJ1-5; 8 bases line up with TRBD1. J was trimmed by 7 bases and V by 6 bases; bases with no gene match: 8. This CDR3 has 14 residues. Germline CDR1 is LNHDA and CDR2 is SQIVND (reference sequence). CDR3 sequence reads: CASSQGQGGQPQHF. The CDR3 DNA sequence: TGTGCCAGTAGCCAAGGACAGGGAGGGCAGCCCCAGCATTTT.

CDR3 nucleotides: TGTGCCAGCAGTTACGGAAGGGGCAATCAGCCCCAGCATTTT. Encoded protein: CASSYGRGNQPQHF. This chain connects TRBV6-5 to TRBJ1-5; unclear D gene. In germline, CDR1 is MNHEY, CDR2 SVGAGI. There are 14 residues in the CDR3. The V end lost 2 bases, the J end lost 2 bases, and 7 bases lay between the germline ends.

This clone is a singleton in its sample. V usage is TRBV30 and J usage is TRBJ2-3; unclear D gene. In germline, CDR1 is GTSNPN, CDR2 SVGIG (reference sequence). The CDR3 sequence is 15 residues long. Trimming removed 0 bases from V and 0 bases from J, with 10 bases in between. The CDR3 DNA reads as TGTGCCTGGAGTGTTAAGGTACTTAGCACAGATACGCAGTATTTT. Its protein product is CAWSVKVLSTDTQYF.

V is TRBV5-1 and J is TRBJ2-5; D uncertain. Germline loops: CDR1 SGHRS, CDR2 YFSETQ. This CDR3 has 15 residues. V was trimmed by 0 bases and J by 2 bases, leaving 11 bases between them. As DNA, the CDR3 is TGCGCCAGCAGCTTGGTAACGGAGCCTCAAGAGACCCAGTACTTC. Its protein product is CASSLVTEPQETQYF. The entire variable domain, with the rest obtained from reference TRBV5-1 and TRBJ2-5, is as follows: KAGVTQTPRYLIKTRGQQVTLSCSPISGHRSVSWYQQTPGQGLQFLFEYFSETQRNKGNFPGRFSGRQFSNSRSEMNVSTLELGDSALYLCASSLVTEPQETQYFGPGTRLLVL.

This sequence joins TRBV27 and TRBJ2-1; D not resolved. This CDR3 comprises 13 residues. V gave up 3 bases and J gave up 8 bases, with 11 bases separating them. Germline CDR1 and CDR2: MNHEY and SMNVEV (reference sequence). The CDR3 nucleotides are TGTGCCAGCAGTTTGGTTAATAAGGATGAGCAGTTCTTC. This gives the protein CASSLVNKDEQFF.

The chain carries TRBV15 and TRBJ2-7; no firm D call. The V gene lost 0 bases and the J gene lost 4 bases, with 13 bases spanning the gap. The germline gives CDR1 LNHNV, CDR2 YYDKDF (reference sequence). This CDR3 is built from 15 residues. CDR3 residues: CATSRDLAIGYEQYF. CDR3 nucleotides: TGTGCCACCAGCAGAGATCTTGCAATCGGGTACGAGCAGTACTTC.

The rearrangement joins TRBV6-2 or TRBV6-3 to TRBJ1-1, with no clear D. CDR1 is MNHEY and CDR2 is SVGEGT in the germline V gene. There are 14 residues in the CDR3. Trimming removed 6 bases at V and 0 bases at J, with 11 bases between. As DNA, the CDR3 is TGTGCCAGCAGCCGGACGGGAATGAACACTGAAGCTTTCTTT. Its translation is CASSRTGMNTEAFF.

The rearrangement links TRBV9 to TRBJ1-6; 10 bases line up with TRBD1. The V gene's germline CDR1 is SGDLS and CDR2 YYNGEE. After removal of 3 bases from V and 10 bases from J, the junction contained 4 bases not matched to a gene. CDR3 length equals 14 residues. The CDR3 sequence is CASSEGTGESPLHF. The CDR3 region has the DNA TGTGCCAGCAGCGAGGGGACAGGGGAGTCACCCCTCCACTTT.